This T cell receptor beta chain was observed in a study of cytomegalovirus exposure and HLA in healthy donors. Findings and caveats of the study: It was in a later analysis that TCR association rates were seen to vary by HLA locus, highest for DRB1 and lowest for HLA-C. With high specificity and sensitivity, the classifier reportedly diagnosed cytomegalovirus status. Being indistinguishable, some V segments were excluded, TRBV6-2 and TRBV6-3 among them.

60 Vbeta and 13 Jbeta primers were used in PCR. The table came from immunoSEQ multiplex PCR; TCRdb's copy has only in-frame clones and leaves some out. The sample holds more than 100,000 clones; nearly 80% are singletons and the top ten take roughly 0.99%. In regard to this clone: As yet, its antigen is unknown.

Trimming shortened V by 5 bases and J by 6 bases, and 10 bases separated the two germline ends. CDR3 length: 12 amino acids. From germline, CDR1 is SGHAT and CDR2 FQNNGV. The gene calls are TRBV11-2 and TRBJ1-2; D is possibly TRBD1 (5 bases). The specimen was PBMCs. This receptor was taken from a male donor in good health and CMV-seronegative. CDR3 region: CASSVSGNGYTF. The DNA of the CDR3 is TGTGCCAGCAGCGTTTCAGGGAATGGCTACACCTTC.